The following is a TCR beta chain sequence with its context. There are many counts of this clonotype. This receptor's antigen is unknown. No much larger clone is present one base from it, and per-base qualities are unavailable. This sample stems from a study of T-cell reconstitution after alpha-beta-depleted transplantation in children (dated by TCRdb to the mid-2010s). As for the study more broadly: Using TCR repertoire profiling, the study quantitatively followed how T-cell immune reconstitution unfolded in children after TCRalphabeta/CD19-depleted allogeneic hematopoietic cell transplantation.

Taken from cysteine to phenylalanine, the CDR3 has 11 residues. Only the CDR3 portion is preserved as DNA: 33 bases, with reading frame beginning at the first base. Deletion took 9 bases off V and 4 bases off J, with a span of 9 bases between the germline ends. For CDR1 and CDR2, the germline V gene lists ENHRY and SYGVKD. Receptors were amplified or captured by PCR. TCRdb names Illumina HiSeq 2500 as the instrument used. To normalize quantification of the TCRbeta repertoire, the TCR libraries were built with molecular barcoding that relied on unique molecular identifiers. In-frame beta chains were kept once TCRdb had trimmed the public reads at Q25 with fastp and called clones with MiXCR. For every CDR3 protein sequence, its rows merge into one entry that carries the most common genes and DNA. The sample table lists roughly 590,000 distinct CDR3 sequences, roughly 15% of them with a count of one. Jointly, the top ten make up around 0.96% of the sample.

The input for sequencing was PBMCs from the stem cell graft donor, taken from the stem cell graft. The receptor's source is a human donor who donated a stem cell graft to a child with acute myeloid leukemia. Here the chain combines TRBV10-3 and TRBJ1-1, with the D gene not confidently named. The CDR3 region has the sequence CAIRGLTEAFF. The DNA is TGTGCCATACGAGGCCTCACTGAAGCTTTCTTT.